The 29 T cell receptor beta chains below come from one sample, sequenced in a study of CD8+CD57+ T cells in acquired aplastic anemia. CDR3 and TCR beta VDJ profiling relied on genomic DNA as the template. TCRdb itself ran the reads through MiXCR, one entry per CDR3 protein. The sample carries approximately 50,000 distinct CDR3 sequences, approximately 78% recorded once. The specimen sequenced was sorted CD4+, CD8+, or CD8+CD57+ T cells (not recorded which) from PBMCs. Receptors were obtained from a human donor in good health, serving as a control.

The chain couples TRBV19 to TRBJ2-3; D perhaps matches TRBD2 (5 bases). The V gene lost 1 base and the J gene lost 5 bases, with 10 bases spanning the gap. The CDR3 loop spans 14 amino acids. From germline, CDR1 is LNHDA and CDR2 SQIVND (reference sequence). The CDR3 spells CASSIGGVGDTQYF. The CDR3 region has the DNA TGTGCCAGTAGTATAGGGGGAGTGGGAGATACGCAGTATTTT.

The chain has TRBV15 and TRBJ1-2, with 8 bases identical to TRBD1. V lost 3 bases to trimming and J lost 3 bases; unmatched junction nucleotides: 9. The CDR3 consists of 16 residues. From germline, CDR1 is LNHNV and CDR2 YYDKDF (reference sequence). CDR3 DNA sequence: TGTGCCACCAGCAGGGGACAGGCGGGGGGGGACTATGGCTACACCTTC. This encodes CATSRGQAGGDYGYTF.

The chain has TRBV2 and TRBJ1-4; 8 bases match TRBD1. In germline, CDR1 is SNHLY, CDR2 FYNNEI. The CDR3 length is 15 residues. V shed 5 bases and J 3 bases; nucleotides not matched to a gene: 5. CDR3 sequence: CASSPGQGPNEKLFF. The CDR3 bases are TGTGCCAGCAGTCCTGGACAGGGACCTAATGAAAAACTGTTTTTT.

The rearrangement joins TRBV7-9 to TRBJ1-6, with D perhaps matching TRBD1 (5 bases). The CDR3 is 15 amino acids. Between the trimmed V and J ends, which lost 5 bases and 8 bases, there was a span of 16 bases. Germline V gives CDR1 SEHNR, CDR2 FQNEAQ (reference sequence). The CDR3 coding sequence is TGTGCCAGCAGCCTCACCGGGACGGGGGATTCACCCCTCCACTTT. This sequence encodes CASSLTGTGDSPLHF.

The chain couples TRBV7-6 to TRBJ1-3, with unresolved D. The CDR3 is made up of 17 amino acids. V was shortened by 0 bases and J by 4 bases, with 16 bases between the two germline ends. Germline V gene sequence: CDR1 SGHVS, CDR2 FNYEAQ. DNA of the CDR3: TGTGCCAGCAGCTTAGCCCTATCCTATATGGGCGGAAACACCATATATTTT. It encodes CASSLALSYMGGNTIYF.

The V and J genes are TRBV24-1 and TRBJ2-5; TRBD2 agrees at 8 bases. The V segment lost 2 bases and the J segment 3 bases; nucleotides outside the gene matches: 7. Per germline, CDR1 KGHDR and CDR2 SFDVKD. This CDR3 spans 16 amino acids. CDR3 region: CATSDYSGERKETQYF. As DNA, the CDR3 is TGTGCCACCAGTGATTATAGCGGGGAACGAAAAGAGACCCAGTACTTC.

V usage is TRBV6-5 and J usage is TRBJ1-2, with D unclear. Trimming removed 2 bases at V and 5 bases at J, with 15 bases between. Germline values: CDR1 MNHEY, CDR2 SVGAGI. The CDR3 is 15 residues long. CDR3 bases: TGTGCCAGCAGTTACCAGTCCGGGTTACAGTATGGCTACACCTTC. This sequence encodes CASSYQSGLQYGYTF.

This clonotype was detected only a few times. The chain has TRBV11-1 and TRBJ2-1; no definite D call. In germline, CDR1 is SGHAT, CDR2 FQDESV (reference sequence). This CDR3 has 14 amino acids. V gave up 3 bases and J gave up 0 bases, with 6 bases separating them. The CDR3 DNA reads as TGTGCCAGCAGCTTGGCTAGCTCCTACAATGAGCAGTTCTTC. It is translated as CASSLASSYNEQFF.

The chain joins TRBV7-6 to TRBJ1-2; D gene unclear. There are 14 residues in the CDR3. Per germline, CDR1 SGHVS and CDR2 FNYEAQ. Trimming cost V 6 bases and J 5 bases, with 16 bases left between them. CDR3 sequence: CASRPGPEPYGYTF. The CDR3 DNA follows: TGTGCCAGCAGACCGGGCCCTGAGCCTTATGGCTACACCTTC.

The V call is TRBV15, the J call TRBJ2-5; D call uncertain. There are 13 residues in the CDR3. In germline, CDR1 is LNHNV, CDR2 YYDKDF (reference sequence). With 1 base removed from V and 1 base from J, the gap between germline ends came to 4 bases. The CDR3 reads CATSRALQETQYF. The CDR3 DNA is TGTGCCACCAGCAGAGCCCTCCAAGAGACCCAGTACTTC.

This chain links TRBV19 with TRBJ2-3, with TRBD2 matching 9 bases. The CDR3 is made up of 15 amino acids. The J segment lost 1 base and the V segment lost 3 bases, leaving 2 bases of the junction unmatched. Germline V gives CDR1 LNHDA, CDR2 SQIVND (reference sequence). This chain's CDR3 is CASSMRGGGTDTQYF. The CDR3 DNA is TGTGCCAGTAGTATGCGGGGGGGAGGCACAGATACGCAGTATTTT.

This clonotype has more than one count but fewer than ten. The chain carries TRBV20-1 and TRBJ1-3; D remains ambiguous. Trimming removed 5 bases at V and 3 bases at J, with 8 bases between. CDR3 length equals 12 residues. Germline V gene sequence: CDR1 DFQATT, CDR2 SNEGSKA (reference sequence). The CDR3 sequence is CSAVIDGNTIYF. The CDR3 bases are TGCAGTGCTGTGATAGATGGAAACACCATATATTTT.

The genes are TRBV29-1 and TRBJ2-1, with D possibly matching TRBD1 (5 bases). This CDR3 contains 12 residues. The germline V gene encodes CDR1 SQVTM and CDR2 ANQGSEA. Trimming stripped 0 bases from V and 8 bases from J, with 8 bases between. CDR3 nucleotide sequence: TGCAGCGTTGAAGATCAAGGGGATGAGCAGTTCTTC. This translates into CSVEDQGDEQFF.

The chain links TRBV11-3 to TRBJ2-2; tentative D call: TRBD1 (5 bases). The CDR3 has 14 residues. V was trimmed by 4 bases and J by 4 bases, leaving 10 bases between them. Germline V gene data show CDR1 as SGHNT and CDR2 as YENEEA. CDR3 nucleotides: TGTGCCAGCAGCTGGGGCAGAGCCACCGGGGAGCTGTTTTTT. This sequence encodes CASSWGRATGELFF.

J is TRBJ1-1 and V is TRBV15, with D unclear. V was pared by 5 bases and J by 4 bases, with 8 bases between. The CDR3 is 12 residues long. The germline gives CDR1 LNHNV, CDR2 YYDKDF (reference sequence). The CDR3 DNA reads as TGTGCCACCAGCTTTGGGTCCACTGAAGCTTTCTTT. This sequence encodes CATSFGSTEAFF. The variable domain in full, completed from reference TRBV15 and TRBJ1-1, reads DAMVIQNPRYQVTQFGKPVTLSCSQTLNHNVMYWYQQKSSQAPKLLFHYYDKDFNNEADTPDNFQSRRPNTSFCFLDIRSPGLGDTAMYLCATSFGSTEAFFGQGTRLTVV.

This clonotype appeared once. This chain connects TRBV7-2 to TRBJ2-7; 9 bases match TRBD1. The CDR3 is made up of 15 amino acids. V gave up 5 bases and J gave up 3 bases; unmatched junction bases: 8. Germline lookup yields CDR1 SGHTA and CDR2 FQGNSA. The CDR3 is CASSRTGVGDYEQYF. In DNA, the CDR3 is TGTGCCAGCAGCAGGACAGGGGTGGGGGACTACGAGCAGTACTTC.

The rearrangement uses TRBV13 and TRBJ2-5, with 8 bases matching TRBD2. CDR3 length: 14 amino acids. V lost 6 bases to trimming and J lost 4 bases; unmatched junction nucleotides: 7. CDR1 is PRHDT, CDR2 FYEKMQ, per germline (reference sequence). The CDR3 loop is CASSSQSGGETQYF. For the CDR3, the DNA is TGTGCCAGCAGTTCGCAAAGCGGGGGAGAGACCCAGTACTTC.

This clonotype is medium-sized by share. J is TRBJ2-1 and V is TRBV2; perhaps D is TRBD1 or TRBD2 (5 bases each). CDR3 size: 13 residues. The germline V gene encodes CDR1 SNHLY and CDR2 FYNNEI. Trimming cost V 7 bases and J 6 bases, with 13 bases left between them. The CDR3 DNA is TGTGCCAGCAACAGGCGTGAGGGCAATGAGCAGTTCTTC. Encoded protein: CASNRREGNEQFF.

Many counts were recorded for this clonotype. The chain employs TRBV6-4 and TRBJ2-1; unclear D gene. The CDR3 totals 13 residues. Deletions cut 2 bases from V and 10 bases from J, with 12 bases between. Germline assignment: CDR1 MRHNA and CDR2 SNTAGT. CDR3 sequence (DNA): TGTGCCAGCAGTGACGGGGTCGGCGGCGAGCAGTTCTTC. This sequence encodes CASSDGVGGEQFF.

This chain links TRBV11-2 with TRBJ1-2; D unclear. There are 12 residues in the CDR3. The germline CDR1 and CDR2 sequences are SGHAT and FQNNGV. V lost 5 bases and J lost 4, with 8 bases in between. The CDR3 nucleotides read TGTGCCAGCAGCCCAGCGTCCTATGGCTACACCTTC. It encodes CASSPASYGYTF.

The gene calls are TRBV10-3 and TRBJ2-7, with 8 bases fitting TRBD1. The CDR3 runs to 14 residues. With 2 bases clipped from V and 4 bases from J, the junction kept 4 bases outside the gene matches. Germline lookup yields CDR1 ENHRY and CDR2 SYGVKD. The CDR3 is CAISEAGTGYEQYF. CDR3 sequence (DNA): TGTGCCATCAGTGAGGCCGGGACAGGATACGAGCAGTACTTC.

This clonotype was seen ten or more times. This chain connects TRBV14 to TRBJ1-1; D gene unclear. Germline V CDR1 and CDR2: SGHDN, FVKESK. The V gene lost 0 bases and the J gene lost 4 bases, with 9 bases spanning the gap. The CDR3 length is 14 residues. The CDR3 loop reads CASSQDRWFTEAFF. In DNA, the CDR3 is TGTGCCAGCAGCCAAGACAGGTGGTTCACTGAAGCTTTCTTT.

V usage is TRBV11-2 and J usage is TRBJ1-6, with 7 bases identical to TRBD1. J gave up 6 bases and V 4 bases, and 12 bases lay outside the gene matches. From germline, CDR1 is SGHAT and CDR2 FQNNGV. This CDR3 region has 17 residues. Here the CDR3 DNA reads TGTGCCAGCAGCTCTCACCTGGGTAGGGGGCTTAATTCACCCCTCCACTTT. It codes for CASSSHLGRGLNSPLHF.

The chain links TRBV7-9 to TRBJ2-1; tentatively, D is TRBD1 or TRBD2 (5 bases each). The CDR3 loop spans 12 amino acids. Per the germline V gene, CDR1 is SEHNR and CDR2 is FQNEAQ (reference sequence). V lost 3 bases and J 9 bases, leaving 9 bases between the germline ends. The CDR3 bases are TGTGCCAGCAGCTTCGAGGGGACTGAGCAGTTCTTC. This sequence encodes CASSFEGTEQFF.

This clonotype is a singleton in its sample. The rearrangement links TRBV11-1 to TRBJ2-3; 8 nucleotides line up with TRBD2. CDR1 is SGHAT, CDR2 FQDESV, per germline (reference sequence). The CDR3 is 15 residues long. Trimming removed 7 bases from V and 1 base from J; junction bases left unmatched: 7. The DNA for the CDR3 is TGTGCCAGCATTCTGACTAGCGCCCGCACAGATACGCAGTATTTT. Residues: CASILTSARTDTQYF.

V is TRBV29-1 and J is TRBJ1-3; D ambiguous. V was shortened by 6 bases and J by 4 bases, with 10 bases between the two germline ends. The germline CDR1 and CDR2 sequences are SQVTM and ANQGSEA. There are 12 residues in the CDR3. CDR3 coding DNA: TGCAGCGTGGCAACTTCAGGAAACACCATATATTTT. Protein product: CSVATSGNTIYF.

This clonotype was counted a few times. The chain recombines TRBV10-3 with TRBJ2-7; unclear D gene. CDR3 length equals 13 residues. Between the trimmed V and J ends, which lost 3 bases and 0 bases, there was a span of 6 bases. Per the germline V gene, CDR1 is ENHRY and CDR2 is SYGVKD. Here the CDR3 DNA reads TGTGCCATCAGTGATTACGGCTCCTACGAGCAGTACTTC. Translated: CAISDYGSYEQYF.

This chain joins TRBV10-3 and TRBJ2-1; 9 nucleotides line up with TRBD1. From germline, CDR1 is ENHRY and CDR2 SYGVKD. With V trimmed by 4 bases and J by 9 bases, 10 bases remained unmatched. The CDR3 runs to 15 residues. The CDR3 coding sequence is TGTGCCATCAGTGCGCCCCCACAGGGGGCCGGTGAGCAGTTCTTC. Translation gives CAISAPPQGAGEQFF.

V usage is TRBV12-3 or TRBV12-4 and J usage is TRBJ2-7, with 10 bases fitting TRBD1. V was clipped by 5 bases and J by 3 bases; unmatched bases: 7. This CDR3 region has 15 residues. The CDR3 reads CASSPTDRGRYEQYF. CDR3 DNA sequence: TGTGCCAGCAGTCCCACCGACAGGGGGCGCTACGAGCAGTACTTC.